A single TCR beta chain is shown here with its context. Repertoires were generated with immunoSEQ multiplex PCR, while TCRdb's copy carries only in-frame clones and drops some. This table has 76,000 or so clones, approximately 83% appearing once. The sample is drawn from a study of technical replicates of blood from a few donors. CDR3 size: 14 residues. V lost 1 base, J lost 4 bases, and 3 bases stayed unmatched. Germline V gene sequence: CDR1 SGHVS, CDR2 FQNEAQ. This rearrangement joins TRBV7-8 to TRBJ2-5; TRBD2 aligns across 7 bases. The receptor was isolated from a human donor in good health. Some clones in this sample may be carry-over from other donors' samples. The sample was PBMCs. The CDR3 here is CASSLGGRGETQYF. The CDR3 nucleotides are TGTGCCAGCAGCTTAGGCGGGAGAGGAGAGACCCAGTACTTC.